Listed here is a single TCR beta chain. Its target is unknown. These data are taken from a study of vaccination and CD4 T cells after COVID-19. Study summary: Overlapping SARS-CoV-2, HCoV-NL63, HCoV-OC43 and HCoV-229E spike peptides stimulated the cells. Cultures serving as controls received a peptide pool (CEFX or HIV-1 Nef) or no peptide.

The study sequenced cultured CD4+ T cell DNA using the Oncomine TCR Beta short-read assay. Scientists extracted genomic DNA from CD4+ T cells grown in culture. A single record per CDR3 protein comes from TCRdb applying MiXCR to the PCR reads. The sample yields 9,500 to 14,000 distinct CDR3 sequences, about 39% seen once. The germline gives CDR1 DFQATT, CDR2 SNEGSKA (reference sequence). The CDR3 is 16 amino acids. The germline V and J ends were trimmed by 1 base and 0 bases, with 10 bases remaining between them. Documented treatment: approximately 9-day PBMC culture with coronavirus spike peptide pools or control peptides (ViraFEST assay). The unexposed donor provided CD4+ T cells, which were taken before the COVID-19 pandemic (2011-2018). The authors cultured more than 1.5 million PBMCs per well with roughly 9.8 IU/ml IL-2 and approximately 9 ug/ml peptide pools.

The V and J genes are TRBV20-1 and TRBJ1-6; D ambiguous. The TCR sequence derives from a human donor in good health. The specimen sequenced was CD4+ T cells from blood, cultured in vitro. The CDR3 here is CSARAPQSSYNSPLHF. DNA of the CDR3: TGCAGTGCTAGAGCCCCCCAGAGCTCCTATAATTCACCCCTCCACTTT.